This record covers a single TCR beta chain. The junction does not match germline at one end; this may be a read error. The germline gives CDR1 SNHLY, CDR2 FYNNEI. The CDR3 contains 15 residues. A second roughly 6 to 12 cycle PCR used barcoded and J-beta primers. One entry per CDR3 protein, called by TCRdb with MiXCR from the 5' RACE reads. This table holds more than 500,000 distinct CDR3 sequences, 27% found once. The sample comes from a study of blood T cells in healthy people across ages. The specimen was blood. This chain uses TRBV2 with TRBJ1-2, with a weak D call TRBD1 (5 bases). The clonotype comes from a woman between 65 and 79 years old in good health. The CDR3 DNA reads TGTGCCTGCAGACCCTCGGGGGGAGTTCTTTATGGCTACACCTTC. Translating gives CACRPSGGVLYGYTF. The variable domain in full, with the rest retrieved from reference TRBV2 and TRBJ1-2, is EPEVTQTPSHQVTQMGQEVILRCVPISNHLYFYWYRQILGQKVEFLVSFYNNEISEKSEIFDDQFSVERPDGSNFTLKIRSTKLEDSAMYFCACRPSGGVLYGYTFGSGTRLTVV.